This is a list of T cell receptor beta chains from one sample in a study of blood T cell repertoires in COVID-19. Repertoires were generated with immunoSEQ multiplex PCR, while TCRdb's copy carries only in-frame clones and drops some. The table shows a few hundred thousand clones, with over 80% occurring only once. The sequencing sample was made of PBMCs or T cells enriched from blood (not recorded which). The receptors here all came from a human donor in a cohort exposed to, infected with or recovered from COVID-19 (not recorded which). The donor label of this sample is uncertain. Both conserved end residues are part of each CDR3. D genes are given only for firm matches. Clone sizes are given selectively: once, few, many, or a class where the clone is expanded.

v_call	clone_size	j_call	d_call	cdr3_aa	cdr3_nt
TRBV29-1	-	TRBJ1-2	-	CSVLEFGYTF	TGCAGCGTTTTGGAGTTCGGCTACACCTTC
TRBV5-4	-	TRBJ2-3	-	CASSLGWGGESSTDTQYF	TGTGCCAGCAGCTTGGGGTGGGGCGGGGAATCTAGCACAGATACGCAGTATTTT
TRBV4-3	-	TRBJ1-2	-	CASSQDFGREGGYTF	TGCGCCAGCAGCCAAGACTTTGGGAGGGAGGGGGGCTACACCTTC
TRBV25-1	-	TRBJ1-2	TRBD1	CASRLSGGGEGYTF	TGTGCCAGCAGGTTATCAGGGGGCGGGGAAGGCTACACCTTC
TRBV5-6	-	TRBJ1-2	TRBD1	CASSPPGQGSYGYTF	TGTGCCAGCAGCCCCCCGGGACAGGGGTCCTATGGCTACACCTTC
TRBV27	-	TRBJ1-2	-	CASSRRGDYGYTF	TGTGCCAGCAGCCGAAGGGGTGACTATGGCTACACCTTC
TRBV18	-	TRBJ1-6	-	CASSPGGFNSPLHF	TGTGCCAGCTCACCAGGAGGGTTCAATTCACCCCTCCACTTT
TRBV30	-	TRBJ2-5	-	CALEIPETQYF	TGTGCCTTAGAAATACCGGAGACCCAGTACTTC
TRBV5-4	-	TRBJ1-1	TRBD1	CASSPGTGANTEAFF	TGTGCCAGCAGCCCCGGGACAGGGGCGAACACTGAAGCTTTCTTT
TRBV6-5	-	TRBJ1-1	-	CASSYSGLQRNTEAFF	TGTGCCAGCAGTTACTCGGGGCTACAGAGGAACACTGAAGCTTTCTTT
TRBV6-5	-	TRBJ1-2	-	CASSYSQSNYGYTF	TGTGCCAGCAGTTACTCTCAATCTAACTATGGCTACACCTTC
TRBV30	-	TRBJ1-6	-	CAYRESYNSPLHF	TGTGCCTACAGGGAGTCCTATAATTCACCCCTCCACTTT
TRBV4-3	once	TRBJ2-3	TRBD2	CASSQDATSEGTDTQYF	TGCGCCAGCAGCCAAGATGCCACTAGCGAGGGCACAGATACGCAGTATTTT
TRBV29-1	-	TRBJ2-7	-	CSVEVPGSYEQYF	TGCAGCGTTGAAGTTCCCGGCTCCTACGAGCAGTACTTC
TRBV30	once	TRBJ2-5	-	CAWSYGAETQYF	TGTGCCTGGAGTTATGGGGCAGAGACCCAGTACTTC
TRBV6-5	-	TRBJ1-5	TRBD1	CASSRTGGTNQPQHF	TGTGCCAGCAGTCGTACAGGGGGCACCAATCAGCCCCAGCATTTT
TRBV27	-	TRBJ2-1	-	CASYHFYNEQFF	TGTGCCAGCTACCACTTTTACAATGAGCAGTTCTTC
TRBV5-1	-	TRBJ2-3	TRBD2	CASSSAGGGIDTQYF	TGCGCCAGCAGCTCCGCGGGGGGGGGCATTGATACGCAGTATTTT
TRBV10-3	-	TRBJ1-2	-	CAISKQTGVYGYTF	TGTGCCATCAGTAAACAGACAGGCGTCTATGGCTACACCTTC
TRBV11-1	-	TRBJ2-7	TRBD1	CASSENRGTYEQYF	TGTGCCAGCAGCGAGAACAGGGGTACCTACGAGCAGTACTTC
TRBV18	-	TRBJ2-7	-	CASSPKGGGSEQYF	TGTGCCAGCTCACCAAAAGGGGGAGGGTCCGAGCAGTACTTC
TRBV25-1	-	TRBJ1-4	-	CASSDGMIEKLFF	TGTGCCAGCAGTGACGGGATGATTGAAAAACTGTTTTTT
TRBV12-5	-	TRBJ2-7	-	CASGLVLGGEQYF	TGTGCTAGTGGTTTGGTCCTAGGGGGCGAGCAGTACTTC
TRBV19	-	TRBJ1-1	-	CASSWTASLNTEAFF	TGTGCCAGTAGTTGGACAGCCTCCCTGAACACTGAAGCTTTCTTT
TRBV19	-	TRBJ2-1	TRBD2	CASKVTSGGAHNEQFF	TGTGCCAGTAAGGTCACTAGCGGGGGGGCCCACAATGAGCAGTTCTTC
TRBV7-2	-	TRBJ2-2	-	CASSEPFTGELFF	TGTGCCAGCAGCGAGCCCTTCACCGGGGAGCTGTTTTTT
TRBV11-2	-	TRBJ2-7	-	CASSRAAREQYF	TGTGCCAGCAGCCGAGCGGCTCGCGAGCAGTACTTC
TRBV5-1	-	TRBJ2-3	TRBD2	CASSSQRGGTDTQYF	TGCGCCAGCAGTTCCCAGCGGGGAGGCACAGATACGCAGTATTTT
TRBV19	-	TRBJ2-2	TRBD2	CASSLGLAGAEGLFF	TGTGCCAGTAGTCTAGGACTAGCGGGGGCGGAGGGGCTGTTTTTT
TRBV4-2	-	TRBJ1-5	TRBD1	CASSQEPTGGNQPQHF	TGTGCCAGCAGCCAAGAACCAACAGGGGGCAATCAGCCCCAGCATTTT
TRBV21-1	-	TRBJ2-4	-	CASSPRAAGGLSLLLAKNIQYF	TGTGCCAGCAGCCCCCGGGCAGCGGGGGGACTCTCACTTCTCTTAGCCAAAAACATTCAGTACTTC
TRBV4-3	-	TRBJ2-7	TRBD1	CASSQTATGIYEQYF	TGCGCCAGCAGCCAAACCGCGACAGGGATCTACGAGCAGTACTTC
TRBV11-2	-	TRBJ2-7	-	CASSSTGWYEQYF	TGTGCCAGCAGCTCGACAGGTTGGTACGAGCAGTACTTC
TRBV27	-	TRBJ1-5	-	CASRPTGNQPQHF	TGTGCCAGCAGGCCGACAGGCAATCAGCCCCAGCATTTT
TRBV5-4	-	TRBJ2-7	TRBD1	CASSFGRTGVYEQYF	TGTGCCAGCAGCTTCGGCCGGACAGGGGTTTACGAGCAGTACTTC
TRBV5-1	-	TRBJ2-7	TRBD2	CASSLLAGFSYEQYF	TGCGCCAGCAGCTTACTAGCGGGGTTCTCCTACGAGCAGTACTTC
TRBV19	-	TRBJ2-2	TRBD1	CASSPPGQLNTGELFF	TGTGCCAGTAGTCCCCCGGGACAGCTGAACACCGGGGAGCTGTTTTTT
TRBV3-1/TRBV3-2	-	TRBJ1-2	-	CASSQDNGPYGYTF	TGTGCCAGCAGCCAAGATAACGGTCCCTATGGCTACACCTTC
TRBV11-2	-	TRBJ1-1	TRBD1	CASSFLGGQGAWNTEAFF	TGTGCCAGCAGCTTCTTAGGCGGACAGGGGGCTTGGAACACTGAAGCTTTCTTT
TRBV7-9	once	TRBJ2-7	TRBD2	CASSLDPLQRGGYEQYF	TGTGCCAGCAGCTTAGACCCCCTACAGCGGGGGGGTTACGAGCAGTACTTC
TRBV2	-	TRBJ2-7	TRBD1	CATRQGAYEQYF	TGTGCCACAAGACAGGGGGCCTACGAGCAGTACTTC
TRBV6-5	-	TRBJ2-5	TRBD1	CASTSEDREGETQYF	TGTGCCAGCACCTCGGAGGACAGGGAAGGGGAGACCCAGTACTTC
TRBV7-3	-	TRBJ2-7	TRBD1	CASSLTGTGNYEQYF	TGTGCCAGCAGCTTAACCGGGACAGGTAACTACGAGCAGTACTTC
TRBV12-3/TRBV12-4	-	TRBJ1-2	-	CASSLRGFGYTF	TGTGCCAGCAGTTTAAGAGGGTTTGGCTACACCTTC
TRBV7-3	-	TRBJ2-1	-	CASSSTLAGEQFF	TGTGCCAGCAGCTCCACCCTGGCGGGGGAGCAGTTCTTC
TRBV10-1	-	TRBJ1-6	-	CASSERNSPLHF	TGCGCCAGCAGTGAGCGGAATTCACCCCTCCACTTT
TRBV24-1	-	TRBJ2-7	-	CASKQGHEQYF	TGTGCCTCCAAACAGGGCCACGAGCAGTACTTC